The 21 T cell receptor beta chains below all came from one sample that was sequenced in a study of identical twins. MiXCR, applied by TCRdb to the 5' RACE reads, yields one record per CDR3 protein. Among a few hundred thousand distinct CDR3 sequences listed, about 13% were seen once. This same sample was also taken into another study, of yellow fever vaccine responses in identical twins.

The source material was CD4+ T cells sorted from blood. The receptors originated from a woman aged 18-35 years in good health.

This clonotype was picked up a small number of times. J is TRBJ1-2 and V is TRBV28; the D gene is possibly TRBD1 (6 bases). This CDR3 contains 12 residues. Trimming removed 7 bases from V and 3 bases from J, with 9 bases in between. In germline, CDR1 is MDHEN, CDR2 SYDVKM. For the CDR3, the DNA is TGTGCCAGCAAAAAGGGGGACTATGGCTACACCTTC. Encoded protein: CASKKGDYGYTF.

This clonotype has only a few counts. The CDR3 is CASEKTPGGTQYF. DNA of the CDR3: TGCGCCAGCGAAAAAACTCCGGGGGGGACCCAGTACTTC. The V and J genes are TRBV5-1 and TRBJ2-5, with 7 bases aligning to TRBD2. Germline V gene lookup returns CDR1 SGHRS and CDR2 YFSETQ. CDR3 length equals 13 residues. V trimming: 7 bases; J trimming: 7 bases; junction bases outside the gene matches: 10. Drawing the rest from reference TRBV5-1 and TRBJ2-5, the complete variable domain is KAGVTQTPRYLIKTRGQQVTLSCSPISGHRSVSWYQQTPGQGLQFLFEYFSETQRNKGNFPGRFSGRQFSNSRSEMNVSTLELGDSALYLCASEKTPGGTQYFGPGTRLLVL.

The sample holds a few counts of this clonotype. The chain employs TRBV6-2 or TRBV6-3 and TRBJ2-1; 7 nucleotides line up with TRBD1. CDR1 and CDR2 (germline): MNHEY, SVGEGT. This CDR3 is 15 amino acids long. Trimming at V came to 2 bases and at J to 6 bases, leaving 7 bases not matched to a gene. The DNA for the CDR3 is TGTGCCAGCAGTTACGAGGGGGCTAGGGTCAATGAGCAGTTCTTC. This codes for CASSYEGARVNEQFF.

This clonotype was detected a few times. The chain links TRBV10-1 to TRBJ2-7; a possible D gene is TRBD1 (6 bases). Trimming cost V 2 bases and J 4 bases, with 6 bases left between them. CDR3 length: 12 residues. Germline V gene lookup returns CDR1 WNHNN and CDR2 SYGVQD (reference sequence). CDR3 amino acids: CASSEDRYEQYF. Here the CDR3 DNA reads TGCGCCAGCAGTGAGGACAGGTACGAGCAGTACTTC.

The rearrangement uses TRBV2 and TRBJ2-1, with D possibly TRBD1 on 7 matching bases. The V end lost 7 bases, the J end lost 6 bases, and 10 bases lay between the germline ends. CDR1 and CDR2 from the germline V gene are SNHLY and FYNNEI. The CDR3 length is 12 residues. The CDR3 region is CASMRDSNEQFF. The CDR3 DNA reads TGTGCCAGCATGCGGGACAGCAATGAGCAGTTCTTC.

This clonotype has more than one count but fewer than ten. V gene TRBV5-6 combines with J gene TRBJ1-4; D possibly corresponds to TRBD1 (6 bases). The CDR3 consists of 16 residues. From germline, CDR1 is SGHDT and CDR2 YYEEEE. V lost 3 bases to trimming and J lost 5 bases, with 17 bases between them. As DNA, the CDR3 is TGTGCCAGCAGCTCAGGGCCCGGGGGGCGAAATGAAAAACTGTTTTTT. Translated: CASSSGPGGRNEKLFF.

This clonotype was observed many times. V is TRBV10-3 and J is TRBJ1-2, with a possible D match to TRBD1 (5 bases). The CDR3 runs 14 residues. Germline CDR1 ENHRY, CDR2 SYGVKD. Trimming stripped 7 bases from V and 5 bases from J, with 17 bases between. CDR3 residues: CAITTDLGAYGYTF. The CDR3 nucleotides read TGTGCCATCACCACCGACCTAGGGGCATATGGCTACACCTTC.

This rearrangement joins TRBV19 to TRBJ1-5; 9 bases are a match to TRBD1. The CDR3 covers 14 residues. Trimming at V came to 6 bases and at J to 6 bases, leaving 6 bases not matched to a gene. The germline gives CDR1 LNHDA, CDR2 SQIVND (reference sequence). This CDR3 is CASSFTGGFQPQHF. The CDR3, as DNA: TGTGCCAGTAGCTTCACAGGGGGCTTTCAGCCCCAGCATTTT.

This clonotype has a handful of counts. The chain uses TRBV5-1 and TRBJ2-7; 8 nucleotides agree with TRBD2. The CDR3 is 14 amino acids. J gave up 5 bases and V 5 bases, and 9 bases lay outside the gene matches. CDR1 is SGHRS, CDR2 YFSETQ, per germline. CDR3 protein: CASSRGGGKNEQYF. The CDR3 DNA follows: TGCGCCAGCAGTCGGGGGGGAGGTAAAAACGAGCAGTACTTC.

The V call is TRBV20-1, the J call TRBJ1-3, with 7 bases matching TRBD1. The CDR3 is 15 residues long. Germline CDR1 reads DFQATT; CDR2 reads SNEGSKA (reference sequence). J gave up 6 bases and V 0 bases, and 8 bases lay outside the gene matches. The DNA of the CDR3 is TGCAGTGCTAGAGATACGCAGGGGGTTCTAAACACCATATATTTT. It codes for CSARDTQGVLNTIYF.

The J gene is TRBJ2-3, the V gene TRBV4-2; D may match TRBD1 or TRBD2 (5 bases each). There are 15 residues in the CDR3. The V gene lost 1 base and the J gene lost 2 bases, with 10 bases spanning the gap. CDR1 is LGHNA, CDR2 YNFKEQ, per germline. In DNA, the CDR3 is TGTGCCAGCAGCCAAGCGGGGCAACCCACAGATACGCAGTATTTT. It specifies CASSQAGQPTDTQYF.

V gene TRBV20-1 combines with J gene TRBJ2-7; the D call may be TRBD1 or TRBD2 (5 bases each). CDR1 and CDR2 (germline): DFQATT, SNEGSKA (reference sequence). Trimming cost V 3 bases and J 2 bases, with 17 bases left between them. The CDR3 runs to 15 residues. In DNA, the CDR3 is TGCAGTGCTAGTACAAAGGGACGGCAAGCCTACGAGCAGTACTTC. It yields the protein CSASTKGRQAYEQYF.

J is TRBJ1-4 and V is TRBV18; a possible D gene is TRBD1 (5 bases). In germline, CDR1 is KGHSH, CDR2 LQKENI. With 3 bases removed from V and 5 bases from J, the gap between germline ends came to 22 bases. The CDR3 has 18 amino acids. CDR3 coding DNA: TGTGCCAGCTCACCCATTTTGGACCATGCAGGGAGCAATGAAAAACTGTTTTTT. Translation gives CASSPILDHAGSNEKLFF.

In this sample, this clonotype turned up many times. DNA of the CDR3: TGTGCCAGCAGCCCGACGACACATAACTATGGCTACACCTTC. Translated, it gives CASSPTTHNYGYTF. This sequence joins TRBV7-2 and TRBJ1-2; D is unresolved. This CDR3 has 14 residues. CDR1 and CDR2 (germline): SGHTA, FQGNSA. V lost 5 bases and J 1 base, leaving 11 bases between the germline ends.

The sample holds a few counts of this clonotype. V usage is TRBV11-2 and J usage is TRBJ2-3, with TRBD2 identical over 15 bases. This CDR3 is built from 19 residues. Germline V gene lookup returns CDR1 SGHAT and CDR2 FQNNGV. V trimming: 5 bases; J trimming: 1 base; junction bases outside the gene matches: 10. The CDR3 nucleotides read TGTGCCAGCAGCCGGGGACTAGCGGGGGGCAAGTCAGGCACAGATACGCAGTATTTT. Translating it yields CASSRGLAGGKSGTDTQYF.

This clonotype occurred a few times. CDR3 nucleotide sequence: TGTGCCACCAGCGAAGGACTCCTCCTCAACACCGGGGAGCTGTTTTTT. Its protein product is CATSEGLLLNTGELFF. The chain joins TRBV24-1 to TRBJ2-2; the D gene is possibly TRBD2 (5 bases). The CDR3 runs 16 residues. The V and J ends lost 7 bases and 2 bases respectively, with 16 bases between them. Germline V gene sequence: CDR1 KGHDR, CDR2 SFDVKD.

V usage is TRBV28 and J usage is TRBJ2-1; D is possibly TRBD1 (5 bases). CDR3 length equals 14 residues. Germline assignment: CDR1 MDHEN and CDR2 SYDVKM. V gave up 0 bases and J gave up 5 bases, with 8 bases separating them. CDR3 loop: CASSLWQGNNEQFF. The DNA of the CDR3 is TGTGCCAGCAGTTTATGGCAGGGTAACAATGAGCAGTTCTTC.

This rearrangement joins TRBV4-3 to TRBJ2-3; no clear D gene. There are 12 residues in the CDR3. Trimming pared 0 bases from V and 6 bases from J, leaving 4 bases between. Germline loops: CDR1 LGHNA, CDR2 YSLEER. The CDR3 region is CASSQDRDTQYF. The CDR3 nucleotides are TGCGCCAGCAGCCAAGATCGTGATACGCAGTATTTT.

This clonotype was counted only a few times. This chain connects TRBV24-1 to TRBJ2-3; D is ambiguous. V was clipped by 0 bases and J by 4 bases, with 13 bases between them. Per germline, CDR1 KGHDR and CDR2 SFDVKD. The CDR3 contains 16 residues. In nucleotides, the CDR3 is TGTGCCACCAGTGATTTGGCCGGGCCCCTCCCAGATACGCAGTATTTT. Translated: CATSDLAGPLPDTQYF.

The rearrangement links TRBV5-1 to TRBJ2-2, with D possibly TRBD2 on 10 matching bases. Per germline, CDR1 SGHRS and CDR2 YFSETQ. The CDR3 covers 16 residues. The V and J ends lost 4 bases and 12 bases respectively, with 25 bases between them. The CDR3 sequence: CASSGDRAGLAPKLFF. DNA of the CDR3: TGCGCCAGCAGCGGGGACAGGGCGGGACTAGCGCCGAAGCTGTTTTTT.

V is TRBV4-1 and J is TRBJ2-1, with 8 positions matching TRBD2. The length of the CDR3 is 23 residues. With V trimmed by 0 bases and J by 10 bases, 32 bases remained unmatched. CDR1 and CDR2 from the germline V gene are MGHRA and YSYEKL. The CDR3 loop is CASSQEIRGPGLGRGELVLEQFF. CDR3 nucleotides: TGCGCCAGCAGCCAAGAAATCAGAGGTCCGGGACTAGGACGAGGTGAGCTTGTATTGGAGCAGTTCTTC.